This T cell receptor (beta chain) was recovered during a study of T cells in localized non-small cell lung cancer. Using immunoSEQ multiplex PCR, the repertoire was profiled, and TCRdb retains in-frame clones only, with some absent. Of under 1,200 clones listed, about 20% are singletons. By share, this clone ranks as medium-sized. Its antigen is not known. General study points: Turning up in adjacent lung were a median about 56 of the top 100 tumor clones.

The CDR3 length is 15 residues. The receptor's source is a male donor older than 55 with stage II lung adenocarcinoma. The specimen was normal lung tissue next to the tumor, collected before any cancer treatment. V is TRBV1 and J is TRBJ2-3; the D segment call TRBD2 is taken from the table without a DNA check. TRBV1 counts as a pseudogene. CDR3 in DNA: TGCGCCAGCAGCCAAGCGGTAGATAGCACAGATACGCAGTATTTT. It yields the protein CASSQAVDSTDTQYF.